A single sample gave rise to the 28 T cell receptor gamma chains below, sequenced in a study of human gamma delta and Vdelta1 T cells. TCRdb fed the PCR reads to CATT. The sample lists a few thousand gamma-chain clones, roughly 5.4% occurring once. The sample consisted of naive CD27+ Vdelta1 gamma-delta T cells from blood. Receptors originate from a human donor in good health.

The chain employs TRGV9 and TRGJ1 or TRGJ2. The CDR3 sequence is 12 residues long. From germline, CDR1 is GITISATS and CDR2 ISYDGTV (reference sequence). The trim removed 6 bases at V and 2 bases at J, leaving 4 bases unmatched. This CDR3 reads CALWWYYYKKLF. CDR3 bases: TGTGCCTTGTGGTGGTATTATTATAAGAAACTCTTT.

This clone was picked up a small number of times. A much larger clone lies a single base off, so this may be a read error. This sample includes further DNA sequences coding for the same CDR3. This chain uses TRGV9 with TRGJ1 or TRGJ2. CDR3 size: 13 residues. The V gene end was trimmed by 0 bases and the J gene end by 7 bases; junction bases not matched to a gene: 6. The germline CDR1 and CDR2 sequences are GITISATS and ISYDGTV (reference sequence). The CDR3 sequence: CALWEVRYYKKLF. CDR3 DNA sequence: TGTGCCTTGTGGGAGGTGCGATACTATAAGAAACTCTTT.

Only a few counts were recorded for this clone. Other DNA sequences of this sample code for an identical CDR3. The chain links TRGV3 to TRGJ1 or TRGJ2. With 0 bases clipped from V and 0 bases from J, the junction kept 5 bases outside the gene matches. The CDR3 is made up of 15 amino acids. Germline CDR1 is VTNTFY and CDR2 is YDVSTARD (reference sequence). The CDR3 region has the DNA TGTGCCACCTGGGACAGGCGTAGGAATTATTATAAGAAACTCTTT. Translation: CATWDRRRNYYKKLF.

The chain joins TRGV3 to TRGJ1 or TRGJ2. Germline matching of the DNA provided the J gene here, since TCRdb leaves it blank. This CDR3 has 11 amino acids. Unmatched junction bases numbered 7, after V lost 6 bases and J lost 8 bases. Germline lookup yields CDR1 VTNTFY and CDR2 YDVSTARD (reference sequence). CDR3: CATWLKHKKLF. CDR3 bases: TGTGCCACCTGGCTCAAGCATAAGAAACTCTTT.

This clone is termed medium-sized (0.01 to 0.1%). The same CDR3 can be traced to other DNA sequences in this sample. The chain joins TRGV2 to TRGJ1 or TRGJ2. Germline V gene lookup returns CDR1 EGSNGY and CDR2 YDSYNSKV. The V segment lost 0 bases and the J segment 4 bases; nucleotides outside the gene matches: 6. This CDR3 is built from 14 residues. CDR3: CATWDGPRYYKKLF. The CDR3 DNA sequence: TGTGCCACCTGGGACGGGCCGCGGTATTATAAGAAACTCTTT.

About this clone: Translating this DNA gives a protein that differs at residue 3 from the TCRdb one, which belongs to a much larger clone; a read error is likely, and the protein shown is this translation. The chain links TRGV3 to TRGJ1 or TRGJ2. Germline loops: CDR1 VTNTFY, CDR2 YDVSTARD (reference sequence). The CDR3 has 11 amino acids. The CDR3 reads CAIWGGYKKLF. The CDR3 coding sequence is TGTGCCATCTGGGGAGGTTATAAGAAACTCTTT.

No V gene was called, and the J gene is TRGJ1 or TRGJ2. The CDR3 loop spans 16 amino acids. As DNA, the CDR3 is TGTGCCACCTGGGACGGCCCCTTCAGGGCTTATTATAAGAAACTCTTT. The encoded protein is CATWDGPFRAYYKKLF.

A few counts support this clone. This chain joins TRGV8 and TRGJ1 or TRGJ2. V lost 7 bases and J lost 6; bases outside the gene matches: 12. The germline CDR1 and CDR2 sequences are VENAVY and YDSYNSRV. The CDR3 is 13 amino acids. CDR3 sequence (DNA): TGTGCCACCTGTGAGAGGCTGCCTTATAAGAAACTCTTT. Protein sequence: CATCERLPYKKLF.

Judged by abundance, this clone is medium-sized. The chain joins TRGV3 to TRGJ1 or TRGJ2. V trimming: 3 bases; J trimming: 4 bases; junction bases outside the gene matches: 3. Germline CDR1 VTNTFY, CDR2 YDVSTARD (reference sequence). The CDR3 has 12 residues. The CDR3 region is CATWDRYYKKLF. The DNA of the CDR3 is TGTGCCACCTGGGACCGGTATTATAAGAAACTCTTT.

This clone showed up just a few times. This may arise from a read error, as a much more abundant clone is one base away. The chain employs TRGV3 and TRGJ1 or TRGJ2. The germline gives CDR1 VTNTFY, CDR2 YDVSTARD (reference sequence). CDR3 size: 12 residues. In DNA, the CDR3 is TGTGCCACCTGGTCAAATTATTATAAGAAACTCTTC. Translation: CATWSNYYKKLF.

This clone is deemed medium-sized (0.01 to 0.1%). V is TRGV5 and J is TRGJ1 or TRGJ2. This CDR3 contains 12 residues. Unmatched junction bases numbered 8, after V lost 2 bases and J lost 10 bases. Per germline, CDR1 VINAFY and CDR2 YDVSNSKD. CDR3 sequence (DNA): TGTGCCACCTGGGACAACCGATCAAAGAAACTCTTT. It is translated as CATWDNRSKKLF.

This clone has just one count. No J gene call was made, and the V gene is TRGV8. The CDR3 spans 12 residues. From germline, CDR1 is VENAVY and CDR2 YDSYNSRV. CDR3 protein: CATGDRGYQRLF. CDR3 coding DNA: TGTGCCACCGGGGATAGGGGGTATCAGAGACTCTTT.

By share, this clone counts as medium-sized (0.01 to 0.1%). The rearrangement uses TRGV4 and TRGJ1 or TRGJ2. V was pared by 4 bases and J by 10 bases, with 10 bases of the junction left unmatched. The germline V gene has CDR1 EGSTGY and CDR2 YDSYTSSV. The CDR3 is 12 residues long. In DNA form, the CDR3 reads TGTGCCACCTGGGACGGCCGTAGGAAGAAACTCTTT. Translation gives CATWDGRRKKLF.

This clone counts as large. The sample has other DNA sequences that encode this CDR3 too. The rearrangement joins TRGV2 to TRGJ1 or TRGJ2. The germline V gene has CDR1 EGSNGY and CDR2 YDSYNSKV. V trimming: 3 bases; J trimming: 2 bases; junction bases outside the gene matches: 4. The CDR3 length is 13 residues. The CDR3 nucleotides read TGTGCCACCTGGGACTCCCATTATTATAAGAAACTCTTT. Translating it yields CATWDSHYYKKLF.

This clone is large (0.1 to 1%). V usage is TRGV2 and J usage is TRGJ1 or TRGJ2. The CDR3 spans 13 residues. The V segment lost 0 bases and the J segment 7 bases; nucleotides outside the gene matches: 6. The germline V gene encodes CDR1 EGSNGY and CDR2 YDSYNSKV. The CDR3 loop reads CATWDGRWYKKLF. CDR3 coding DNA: TGTGCCACCTGGGACGGGCGGTGGTATAAGAAACTCTTT.

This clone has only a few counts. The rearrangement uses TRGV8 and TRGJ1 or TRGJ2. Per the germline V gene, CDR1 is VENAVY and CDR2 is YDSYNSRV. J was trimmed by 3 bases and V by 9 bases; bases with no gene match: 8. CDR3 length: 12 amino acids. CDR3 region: CATPGPYYKKLF. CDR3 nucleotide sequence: TGTGCCACCCCGGGTCCTTATTATAAGAAACTCTTT.

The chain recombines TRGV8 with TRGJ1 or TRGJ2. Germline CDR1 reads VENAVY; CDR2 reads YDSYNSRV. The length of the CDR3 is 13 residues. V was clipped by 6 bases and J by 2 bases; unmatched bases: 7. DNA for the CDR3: TGTGCCACCTGGTTCTCGGATTATTATAAGAAACTCTTT. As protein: CATWFSDYYKKLF.

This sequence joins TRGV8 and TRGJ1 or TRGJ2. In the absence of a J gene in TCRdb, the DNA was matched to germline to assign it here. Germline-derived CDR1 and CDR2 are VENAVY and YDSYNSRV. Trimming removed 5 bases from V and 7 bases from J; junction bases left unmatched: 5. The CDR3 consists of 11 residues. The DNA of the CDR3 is TGTGCCACCTGGGGTCGGTATAAGAAACTCTTT. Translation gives CATWGRYKKLF.

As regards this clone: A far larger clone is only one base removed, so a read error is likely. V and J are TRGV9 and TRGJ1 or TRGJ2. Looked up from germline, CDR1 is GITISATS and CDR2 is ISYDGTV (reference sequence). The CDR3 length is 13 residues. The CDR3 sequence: CALWEVHGYKKLF. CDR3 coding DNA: TGTGCCTTGTGGGAGGTGCATGGTTATAAGAAACTATTT.

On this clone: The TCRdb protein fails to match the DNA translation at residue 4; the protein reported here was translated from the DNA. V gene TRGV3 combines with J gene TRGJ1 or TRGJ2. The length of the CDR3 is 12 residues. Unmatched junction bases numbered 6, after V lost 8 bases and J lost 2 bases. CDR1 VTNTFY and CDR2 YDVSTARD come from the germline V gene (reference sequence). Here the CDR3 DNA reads TGTGCCACCTTGTTATATTATTATAAGAAACTCTTT. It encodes CATLLYYYKKLF.

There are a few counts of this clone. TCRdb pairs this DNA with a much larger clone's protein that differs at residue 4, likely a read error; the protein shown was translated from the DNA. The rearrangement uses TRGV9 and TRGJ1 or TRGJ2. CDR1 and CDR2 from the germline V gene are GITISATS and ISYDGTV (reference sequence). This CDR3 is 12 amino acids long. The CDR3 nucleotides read TGTGCCTTGCGGGAGCTTTATTATAAGAAACTCTTT. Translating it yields CALRELYYKKLF.

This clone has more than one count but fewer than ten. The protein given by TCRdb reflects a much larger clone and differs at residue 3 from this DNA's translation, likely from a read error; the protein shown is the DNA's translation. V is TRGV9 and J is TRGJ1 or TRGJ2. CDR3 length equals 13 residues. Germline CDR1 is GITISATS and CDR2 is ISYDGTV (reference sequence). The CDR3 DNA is TGTGCCTGGTGGGAGGAGAATTATTATAAGAAACTCTTT. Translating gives CAWWEENYYKKLF.

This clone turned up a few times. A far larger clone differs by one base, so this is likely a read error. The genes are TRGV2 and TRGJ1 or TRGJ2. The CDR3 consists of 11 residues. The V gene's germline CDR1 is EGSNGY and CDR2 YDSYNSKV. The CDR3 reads CATWDGLRKLF. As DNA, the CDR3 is TGTGCCACCTGGGACGGTCTGAGGAAACTATTT.

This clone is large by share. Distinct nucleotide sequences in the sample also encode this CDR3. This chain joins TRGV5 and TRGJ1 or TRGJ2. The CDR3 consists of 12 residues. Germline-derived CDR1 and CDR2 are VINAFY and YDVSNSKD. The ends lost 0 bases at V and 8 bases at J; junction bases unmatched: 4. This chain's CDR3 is CATWDRDHKKLF. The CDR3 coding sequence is TGTGCCACCTGGGACAGGGACCATAAGAAACTCTTT.

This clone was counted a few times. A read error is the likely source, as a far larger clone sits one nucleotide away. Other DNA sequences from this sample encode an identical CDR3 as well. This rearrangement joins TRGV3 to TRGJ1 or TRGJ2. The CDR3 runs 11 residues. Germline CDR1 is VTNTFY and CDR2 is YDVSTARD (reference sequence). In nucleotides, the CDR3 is TGTGCCACCTGGGACAGGCGGGGGAAACTATTT. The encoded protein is CATWDRRGKLF.

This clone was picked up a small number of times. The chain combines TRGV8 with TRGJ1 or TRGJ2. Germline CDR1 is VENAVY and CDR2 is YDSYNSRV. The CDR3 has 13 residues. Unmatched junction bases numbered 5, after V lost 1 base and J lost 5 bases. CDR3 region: CATWDRSHYKKLF. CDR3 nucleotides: TGTGCCACCTGGGATAGAAGCCATTATAAGAAACTCTTT.

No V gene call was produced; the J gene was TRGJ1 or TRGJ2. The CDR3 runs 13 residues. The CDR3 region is CATWDWAEYNKLF. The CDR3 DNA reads TGTGCCACCTGGGACTGGGCAGAGTATAACAAACTATTT.

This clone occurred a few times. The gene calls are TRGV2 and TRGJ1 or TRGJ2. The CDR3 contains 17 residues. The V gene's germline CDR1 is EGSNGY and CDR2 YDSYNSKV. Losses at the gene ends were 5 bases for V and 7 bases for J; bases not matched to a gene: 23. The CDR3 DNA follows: TGTGCCACCTGGGGCCACCCCCCCCGCCGCGATTGGTATAAGAAACTCTTT. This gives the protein CATWGHPPRRDWYKKLF.